The 21 T cell receptor beta chains below come from one sample, sequenced in a study of T cell responses to AZD1222 COVID-19 vaccine. The data were produced by immunoSEQ multiplex PCR, yet TCRdb's version contains in-frame clones alone and is incomplete. The sample yields about 140,000 clones, 88% seen once. The sequencing here drew on peripheral blood, taken on day 0 of AZD1222 vaccination. These receptors were collected from an adult in good health.

The chain carries TRBV7-8 and TRBJ2-1; 14 bases are shared with TRBD2. The junction had 13 bases not matched to a gene; V was cut back by 5 bases and J by 4 bases. Germline-derived CDR1 and CDR2 are SGHVS and FQNEAQ. The CDR3 has 19 amino acids. The CDR3 DNA sequence: TGTGCCAGCAGCATCGGGACTAGCGGGAGTAGGGGTGTGTACAATGAGCAGTTCTTC. This gives the protein CASSIGTSGSRGVYNEQFF.

V is TRBV19 and J is TRBJ2-1; no clear D. The CDR3 spans 14 residues. V lost 4 bases and J 3 bases, leaving 10 bases between the germline ends. Germline V CDR1 and CDR2: LNHDA, SQIVND (reference sequence). The CDR3: CASSKVYGYNEQFF. The DNA of the CDR3 is TGTGCCAGTAGTAAGGTATACGGCTACAATGAGCAGTTCTTC.

The chain uses TRBV5-6 and TRBJ2-6; D is ambiguous. V shed 4 bases and J shed 0 bases, with 5 bases lying between them. CDR1 and CDR2 (germline): SGHDT, YYEEEE. This CDR3 comprises 14 residues. CDR3 amino acids: CASSPDSGANVLTF. CDR3 DNA sequence: TGTGCCAGCAGCCCCGACTCTGGGGCCAACGTCCTGACTTTC.

V usage is TRBV29-1 and J usage is TRBJ1-6, with TRBD1 as a possible D gene (5 bases). The CDR3 totals 11 residues. The germline V gene encodes CDR1 SQVTM and CDR2 ANQGSEA. The CDR3 reads CQGVINSPLHF. DNA of the CDR3: TGCCAGGGAGTCATTAATTCACCCCTCCACTTT.

The chain has TRBV14 and TRBJ1-5; D call uncertain. The CDR3 consists of 13 residues. The ends were cut back, 2 bases at V and 6 bases at J, with 8 bases in the middle. From germline, CDR1 is SGHDN and CDR2 FVKESK. CDR3 nucleotides: TGTGCCAGCAGCCAAACGGGTGGTCAGCCCCAGCATTTT. Its protein product is CASSQTGGQPQHF. The full variable domain, in which reference TRBV14 and TRBJ1-5 provide the parts outside the CDR3, is EAGVTQFPSHSVIEKGQTVTLRCDPISGHDNLYWYRRVMGKEIKFLLHFVKESKQDESGMPNNRFLAERTGGTYSTLKVQPAELEDSGVYFCASSQTGGQPQHFGDGTRLSIL.

The chain recombines TRBV12-3 or TRBV12-4 with TRBJ2-7, with D hard to call. Deletions cut 6 bases from V and 6 bases from J, with 15 bases between. This CDR3 is built from 13 residues. In DNA form, the CDR3 reads TGTGCCAGCAGCCAAAAGGCATTTGGCGAGCAGTACTTC. Amino acid sequence: CASSQKAFGEQYF.

The V and J genes are TRBV9 and TRBJ2-5, with TRBD1 matching 7 bases. CDR3 length: 19 residues. Germline-derived CDR1 and CDR2 are SGDLS and YYNGEE. J lost 2 bases, V lost 0 bases, and 16 bases had no gene match. CDR3 bases: TGTGCCAGCAGCGTAGCACCATACCTTACCGGGACAGATCAAGAGACCCAGTACTTC. Protein: CASSVAPYLTGTDQETQYF.

V is TRBV15 and J is TRBJ1-2; TRBD1 is a possible D gene (5 bases). Per germline, CDR1 LNHNV and CDR2 YYDKDF (reference sequence). The V end was cut by 5 bases, the J end by 6 bases, with 19 bases between. The CDR3 runs 15 residues. CDR3 sequence reads: CATSGPPGQGNGYTF. CDR3 sequence (DNA): TGTGCCACCAGCGGACCCCCGGGGCAGGGAAATGGCTACACCTTC.

The chain links TRBV2 to TRBJ1-1; D is ambiguous. Per germline, CDR1 SNHLY and CDR2 FYNNEI. This CDR3 has 12 amino acids. V lost 4 bases and J lost 6, with 9 bases in between. CDR3: CASSVTSPEAFF. In DNA form, the CDR3 reads TGTGCCAGCAGTGTAACATCCCCTGAAGCTTTCTTT.

The V gene is TRBV5-1, the J gene TRBJ1-4, with D possibly matching TRBD1 (5 bases). CDR1 and CDR2 (germline): SGHRS, YFSETQ. CDR3 size: 14 residues. Trimming removed 4 bases from V and 3 bases from J, with 10 bases in between. In nucleotides, the CDR3 is TGCGCCAGCAGCGTCGGACAAGCTAATGAAAAACTGTTTTTT. As protein: CASSVGQANEKLFF.

V is TRBV18 and J is TRBJ2-1, with 7 positions matching TRBD2. The CDR3 is 14 amino acids. Germline loops: CDR1 KGHSH, CDR2 LQKENI. V shed 3 bases and J 8 bases; nucleotides not matched to a gene: 7. CDR3 loop: CASSPGGGPDEQFF. CDR3 nucleotides: TGTGCCAGCTCACCTGGGGGAGGGCCCGATGAGCAGTTCTTC.

V is TRBV5-4 and J is TRBJ2-1, with TRBD2 matching over 9 bases. Unmatched junction bases numbered 8, after V lost 2 bases and J lost 8 bases. CDR1 and CDR2 (germline): SGHNT, YYREEE (reference sequence). The CDR3 contains 15 residues. The CDR3 loop reads CASSFKLAGRDEQFF. In DNA form, the CDR3 reads TGTGCCAGCAGCTTCAAACTAGCGGGTAGGGATGAGCAGTTCTTC.

The chain carries TRBV4-2 and TRBJ1-6; D might be TRBD1 (5 bases). Germline V gene lookup returns CDR1 LGHNA and CDR2 YNFKEQ. V was clipped by 1 base and J by 4 bases, with 8 bases between them. The CDR3 totals 15 residues. The CDR3 DNA reads TGTGCCAGCAGCCAAGGGGGGGGTTATAATTCACCCCTCCACTTT. Translation: CASSQGGGYNSPLHF.

This clone was seen just once. CDR3 sequence reads: CASSLDRGNEKLFF. The DNA of the CDR3 is TGCGCCAGCAGCTTGGACAGAGGGAATGAAAAACTGTTTTTT. The chain has TRBV5-1 and TRBJ1-4; D remains unclear. The CDR3 loop spans 14 amino acids. Germline assignment: CDR1 SGHRS and CDR2 YFSETQ. V was cut by 0 bases and J by 5 bases, with 8 bases left in between.

The rearrangement uses TRBV30 and TRBJ1-1, with D possibly being TRBD1 (5 bases). The CDR3 has 16 residues. The V gene lost 1 base and the J gene lost 2 bases, with 17 bases spanning the gap. Germline CDR1 is GTSNPN and CDR2 is SVGIG (reference sequence). CDR3 residues: CAWSGGRATENTEAFF. The CDR3 nucleotides are TGTGCCTGGAGTGGCGGCAGGGCCACGGAAAACACTGAAGCTTTCTTT. Drawing the rest from reference TRBV30 and TRBJ1-1, the complete variable domain is SQTIHQWPATLVQPVGSPLSLECTVEGTSNPNLYWYRQAAGRGLQLLFYSVGIGQISSEVPQNLSASRPQDRQFILSSKKLLLSDSGFYLCAWSGGRATENTEAFFGQGTRLTVV.

The genes are TRBV6-2 or TRBV6-3 and TRBJ2-6; 9 nucleotides agree with TRBD2. After removal of 0 bases from V and 8 bases from J, the junction contained 8 bases not matched to a gene. The CDR3 runs to 17 residues. CDR1 and CDR2 from the germline V gene are MNHEY and SVGEGT. CDR3 in amino acids: CASSYSLGTSSTNVLTF. DNA for the CDR3: TGTGCCAGCAGTTACTCCCTTGGGACTAGCAGTACCAACGTCCTGACTTTC.

This clone showed up just a few times. V is TRBV7-9 and J is TRBJ2-7; D remains unclear. Germline assignment: CDR1 SEHNR and CDR2 FQNEAQ (reference sequence). The CDR3 has 17 residues. V lost 4 bases and J lost 3, with 22 bases in between. The CDR3 DNA reads TGTGCCAGCAGCTCCTTGGGTCAGGACGAGTATTTCTACGAGCAGTACTTC. This gives the protein CASSSLGQDEYFYEQYF.

As to this clone: Germline and junction disagree at one end, which may indicate a read error. V gene TRBV5-1 combines with J gene TRBJ1-3; D is unclear. The germline V gene has CDR1 SGHRS and CDR2 YFSETQ. This CDR3 is 14 amino acids long. The CDR3 DNA is TGCGCCAGCAGCTCAACCCGGACGGGAAGCACCATATATTTT. Residues: CASSSTRTGSTIYF.

Written as DNA, the CDR3 is TGTGCCAGTGCCTTTAGGCGACGGGGTGGCTACACCTTC. Protein: CASAFRRRGGYTF. This rearrangement joins TRBV12-3 or TRBV12-4 to TRBJ1-2; D is uncertain. The CDR3 is 13 residues long. Deletions cut 9 bases from V and 7 bases from J, with 18 bases between.

The genes are TRBV29-1 and TRBJ2-7, with 11 positions matching TRBD1. V was pared by 0 bases and J by 3 bases, with 7 bases of the junction left unmatched. Germline values: CDR1 SQVTM, CDR2 ANQGSEA. The CDR3 sequence is 16 residues long. CDR3 in DNA: TGCAGCGTTGAAGATCTCGGGACAGGGGGGATCTACGAGCAGTACTTC. This codes for CSVEDLGTGGIYEQYF.

The V and J genes are TRBV6-5 and TRBJ1-4, with D tentatively TRBD1 (5 bases). In germline, CDR1 is MNHEY, CDR2 SVGAGI. Between the trimmed V and J ends, which lost 5 bases and 7 bases, there was a span of 14 bases. The CDR3 loop spans 14 amino acids. CDR3 bases: TGTGCCAGCAGTCCTCCCGGGGGGTCTGAAAAACTGTTTTTT. As protein: CASSPPGGSEKLFF.